Presented here are 13 T cell receptor beta chains from one specimen sequenced in a study of blood T cell repertoires in COVID-19. TCRdb keeps only in-frame clones here, not all; method: immunoSEQ multiplex PCR. In the table there are 150,000 to 200,000 clones, 86% of which are singletons. Sequenced material: peripheral blood. These receptors all stem from a man between 18 and 35 years old with acute or convalescent COVID-19.

The genes are TRBV6-5 and TRBJ1-2, with D perhaps TRBD1 (6 bases). This CDR3 spans 13 amino acids. V lost 7 bases and J lost 0, with 9 bases in between. Germline CDR1 and CDR2: MNHEY and SVGAGI. CDR3 residues: CASTGAANYGYTF. CDR3 coding DNA: TGTGCCAGCACAGGGGCCGCTAACTATGGCTACACCTTC.

The chain couples TRBV12-5 to TRBJ1-2; D may be TRBD1 (6 bases). This CDR3 is built from 15 residues. Trimming removed 0 bases from V and 6 bases from J, with 14 bases in between. Germline V gene lookup returns CDR1 LGHNT and CDR2 FRNRAP. The CDR3 DNA reads TGTGCTAGTGGTTTGGTACAATTCAGGGGCCATGGCTACACCTTC. Encoded protein: CASGLVQFRGHGYTF.

The chain combines TRBV24-1 with TRBJ2-5, with 9 bases aligning to TRBD2. The CDR3 spans 16 residues. Germline assignment: CDR1 KGHDR and CDR2 SFDVKD. With V trimmed by 1 base and J by 5 bases, 7 bases remained unmatched. CDR3 DNA: TGTGCCACCAGTGATTTATCGGCGGGGGGGTTGGAGACCCAGTACTTC. It encodes CATSDLSAGGLETQYF.

Regarding this clone: The sample carries other DNA sequences with the same CDR3. The rearrangement joins TRBV6-2 or TRBV6-3 to TRBJ2-5; TRBD2 is a possible D gene (7 bases). CDR1 is MNHEY and CDR2 is SVGEGT in the germline V gene. The CDR3 covers 15 residues. V was clipped by 4 bases and J by 5 bases, with 17 bases between them. CDR3 amino acids: CASSSGTGGVETQYF. As DNA, the CDR3 is TGTGCCAGCAGTTCCGGGACGGGGGGCGTGGAGACCCAGTACTTC.

This sequence joins TRBV5-6 and TRBJ1-1; D gene unclear. V lost 2 bases to trimming and J lost 0 bases, with 8 bases between them. From germline, CDR1 is SGHDT and CDR2 YYEEEE. The CDR3 loop spans 14 amino acids. This CDR3 reads CASSLDLVNTEAFF. CDR3 coding DNA: TGTGCCAGCAGCTTAGACCTAGTGAACACTGAAGCTTTCTTT.

The CDR3 loop reads CAWIEPDRENSPLHF. DNA of the CDR3: TGTGCCTGGATTGAGCCCGACAGGGAGAATTCACCCCTCCACTTT. The rearrangement uses TRBV30 and TRBJ1-6, with 7 bases aligning to TRBD1. The J segment lost 7 bases and the V segment lost 4 bases, leaving 10 bases of the junction unmatched. Germline V gene data show CDR1 as GTSNPN and CDR2 as SVGIG (reference sequence). This CDR3 region has 15 residues.

The J gene is TRBJ2-5, the V gene TRBV5-1, with 14 bases aligning to TRBD2. The length of the CDR3 is 17 residues. Germline V gene sequence: CDR1 SGHRS, CDR2 YFSETQ. The J segment lost 5 bases and the V segment lost 4 bases, leaving 10 bases of the junction unmatched. Written as DNA, the CDR3 is TGCGCCAGCAGCCCGCCGAGGACTAGCGGGGGGAGGGAGACCCAGTACTTC. Its translation: CASSPPRTSGGRETQYF.

CDR3 in DNA: TGTGCCTGGAGTTGGGGGGAACAGCCCCAGCATTTT. Encoded protein: CAWSWGEQPQHF. The chain combines TRBV30 with TRBJ1-5, with D perhaps TRBD1 (5 bases). Germline V CDR1 and CDR2: GTSNPN, SVGIG (reference sequence). This CDR3 is built from 12 residues. V lost 2 bases and J lost 7, with 9 bases in between.

This rearrangement joins TRBV30 to TRBJ2-7; 7 bases are shared with TRBD2. Germline trimming cut 4 bases from V and 7 bases from J; bases unmatched to any gene: 10. The CDR3 spans 13 residues. Germline CDR1 GTSNPN, CDR2 SVGIG (reference sequence). In DNA form, the CDR3 reads TGTGCCTGGAACAGCGGGGTGATCGGGGAGCAGTACTTC. Amino acid sequence: CAWNSGVIGEQYF.

This sequence joins TRBV14 and TRBJ1-6, with 8 bases that match TRBD1. This CDR3 is built from 13 residues. Germline loops: CDR1 SGHDN, CDR2 FVKESK. With 4 bases clipped from V and 9 bases from J, the junction kept 2 bases outside the gene matches. The DNA for the CDR3 is TGTGCCAGCAGCCCCCAGGGGGCTTCACCCCTCCACTTT. Residues: CASSPQGASPLHF.

V is TRBV7-8 and J is TRBJ2-3, with D perhaps TRBD2 (7 bases). This CDR3 region has 15 residues. Trimming shortened V by 1 base and J by 5 bases, and 13 bases separated the two germline ends. Germline lookup yields CDR1 SGHVS and CDR2 FQNEAQ. The DNA for the CDR3 is TGTGCCAGCAGCTTAGGTGGGGGGGCCATAGATACGCAGTATTTT. Translated: CASSLGGGAIDTQYF.

DNA of the CDR3: TGTGCCAGGGGCACGGGACTAGCAGGCAATGAGCAGTTCTTC. Translation: CARGTGLAGNEQFF. The chain uses TRBV2 and TRBJ2-1; TRBD2 aligns across 9 bases. After removal of 9 bases from V and 6 bases from J, the junction contained 9 bases not matched to a gene. CDR1 is SNHLY, CDR2 FYNNEI, per germline. The CDR3 runs 14 residues.

V and J are TRBV19 and TRBJ2-5; TRBD1 agrees at 10 bases. Germline values: CDR1 LNHDA, CDR2 SQIVND (reference sequence). The CDR3 has 15 amino acids. The V and J ends lost 7 bases and 5 bases, in that order; junction bases with no gene match: 10. The CDR3 DNA follows: TGTGCCAGTACCCGAGGACAGGGGGGGCATGAGACCCAGTACTTC. The encoded protein is CASTRGQGGHETQYF.